A single sample gave rise to the 30 T cell receptor beta chains below, sequenced in a study of T-cell memory formation after mild COVID-19. TCRdb reprocessed the 5' RACE reads via MiXCR and lists one record per CDR3 protein. The sample records around 300,000 distinct CDR3 sequences, approximately 15% being singletons. The material sequenced was PBMCs or a T cell subset sorted from them (not recorded which). Source of these receptors: a man aged 18 to 29 who had mild COVID-19 (a few samples of this study predate the infection). Cell type and time point are not known.

The CDR3 reads CASSPRDYEQYF. Written as DNA, the CDR3 is TGTGCCAGCAGTCCCCGGGACTACGAGCAGTACTTC. V is TRBV6-2 or TRBV6-3 and J is TRBJ2-7, with TRBD2 as a possible D gene (5 bases). CDR1 is MNHEY and CDR2 is SVGEGT in the germline V gene. The CDR3 spans 12 residues. Trimming removed 5 bases from V and 3 bases from J, with 8 bases in between.

This clonotype came up a few times. The chain couples TRBV28 to TRBJ2-7; D is ambiguous. Trimming removed 6 bases from V and 0 bases from J, with 15 bases in between. Germline CDR1 and CDR2: MDHEN and SYDVKM. The CDR3 has 15 amino acids. The CDR3 spells CASRSRLGSSYEQYF. The CDR3 coding sequence is TGTGCCAGCAGATCGCGTCTCGGAAGCTCCTACGAGCAGTACTTC.

This clonotype has only a few counts. The chain joins TRBV6-6 to TRBJ2-4; 9 positions match TRBD1. J was trimmed by 6 bases and V by 2 bases; bases with no gene match: 2. The germline V gene encodes CDR1 MNHNY and CDR2 SVGAGI (reference sequence). CDR3 size: 14 residues. For the CDR3, the DNA is TGTGCCAGCAGTTACGGGACAGGGAGAAACATTCAGTACTTC. Its translation: CASSYGTGRNIQYF.

This sequence joins TRBV7-6 and TRBJ2-3, with TRBD2 matching 11 bases. Germline CDR1 and CDR2: SGHVS and FNYEAQ. The CDR3 is 19 residues long. Germline trimming cut 0 bases from V and 4 bases from J; bases unmatched to any gene: 12. The CDR3 DNA is TGTGCCAGCAGCTTAGCCGACCACTTTACTAGCGGGGGATCAGATACGCAGTATTTT. This sequence encodes CASSLADHFTSGGSDTQYF.

This clonotype was found a few times. The V gene is TRBV29-1, the J gene TRBJ2-1; the D is unclear. CDR3 length: 15 amino acids. Germline CDR1 is SQVTM and CDR2 is ANQGSEA. With 1 base removed from V and 0 bases from J, the gap between germline ends came to 10 bases. The CDR3 is CSVEVLLNSYNEQFF. DNA for the CDR3: TGCAGCGTTGAAGTTCTCTTAAACTCCTACAATGAGCAGTTCTTC.

This clonotype has a handful of counts. CDR3 sequence reads: CASSQNSGGAGETQYF. DNA of the CDR3: TGCGCCAGCAGCCAGAATAGCGGGGGGGCCGGGGAGACCCAGTACTTC. The genes are TRBV4-3 and TRBJ2-5; 11 nucleotides agree with TRBD2. Germline V gene sequence: CDR1 LGHNA, CDR2 YSLEER. V trimming: 3 bases; J trimming: 5 bases; junction bases outside the gene matches: 8. There are 16 residues in the CDR3.

This clonotype was recorded at least ten times. The chain has TRBV12-3 or TRBV12-4 and TRBJ2-3; TRBD2 matches at 7 bases. The CDR3 length is 15 residues. Unmatched junction bases numbered 9, after V lost 5 bases and J lost 4 bases. Here the CDR3 reads CASSPSPGRADTQYF. CDR3 bases: TGTGCCAGCAGTCCTAGCCCGGGGAGGGCAGATACGCAGTATTTT.

This clonotype has only a few counts. This sequence joins TRBV7-8 and TRBJ2-3, with D perhaps assigned TRBD1 or TRBD2 (7 bases each). Germline V lookup: CDR1 SGHVS, CDR2 FQNEAQ. Trimming pared 4 bases from V and 1 base from J, leaving 12 bases between. The CDR3 has 15 amino acids. The CDR3 nucleotides read TGTGCCAGCAGCTCCCAGGGGGGGGGCACAGATACGCAGTATTTT. It encodes CASSSQGGGTDTQYF.

The gene calls are TRBV10-3 and TRBJ2-1, with D tentatively TRBD2 (7 bases). This CDR3 region has 14 residues. Germline V gives CDR1 ENHRY, CDR2 SYGVKD. Trimming left V 7 bases short and J 7 bases short, with 17 bases between. CDR3 DNA: TGTGCCATCACGGGGCAGGGGCGGGGGAATGAGCAGTTCTTC. Its translation is CAITGQGRGNEQFF.

The chain is built from TRBV7-2 and TRBJ2-7, with no clear D. CDR3 length: 14 amino acids. CDR1 and CDR2 (germline): SGHTA, FQGNSA. Trimming took 5 bases from V and 4 from J, leaving 15 bases between them. As DNA, the CDR3 is TGTGCCAGCAGCCAAAGGTATAGGGTTTACGAGCAGTACTTC. As protein: CASSQRYRVYEQYF.

This clonotype was found a few times. An end of the junction does not agree with germline; a read error may underlie this. This chain joins TRBV12-3 or TRBV12-4 and TRBJ1-2; D remains ambiguous. CDR3 length equals 15 residues. The CDR3: CASSLRRLATAGYTF. The DNA for the CDR3 is TGTGCTAGCAGTCTTCGACGGCTTGCTACGGCCGGCTACACCTTC.

This clonotype has more than one count but fewer than ten. The J gene is TRBJ1-6, the V gene TRBV6-5, with no clear D. The CDR3 extends over 18 amino acids. V lost 3 bases, J lost 0 bases, and 15 bases lay in between. Germline V gene data show CDR1 as MNHEY and CDR2 as SVGAGI. CDR3 amino acids: CASSYVTVPSSYNSPLHF. The CDR3 DNA sequence: TGTGCCAGCAGTTATGTCACAGTCCCGAGCTCCTATAATTCACCCCTCCACTTT.

This clonotype was observed a handful of times. V and J are TRBV5-1 and TRBJ1-1, with D perhaps matching TRBD1 (5 bases). V was clipped by 0 bases and J by 1 base, with 7 bases between them. CDR1 and CDR2 from the germline V gene are SGHRS and YFSETQ. This CDR3 region has 14 residues. CDR3 in amino acids: CASSLVGENTEAFF. CDR3 nucleotides: TGCGCCAGCAGCTTGGTGGGGGAGAACACTGAAGCTTTCTTT.

This rearrangement joins TRBV20-1 to TRBJ1-1, with 7 bases that match TRBD1. CDR1 is DFQATT and CDR2 is SNEGSKA in the germline V gene (reference sequence). The length of the CDR3 is 13 residues. J gave up 1 base and V 4 bases, and 3 bases lay outside the gene matches. CDR3 protein: CSAIRTGNTEAFF. The CDR3 DNA reads TGCAGTGCTATACGGACAGGGAACACTGAAGCTTTCTTT.

This chain links TRBV7-9 with TRBJ2-7; D is possibly TRBD2 (6 bases). Germline V CDR1 and CDR2: SEHNR, FQNEAQ (reference sequence). The V gene lost 9 bases and the J gene lost 0 bases, with 15 bases spanning the gap. This CDR3 spans 14 amino acids. DNA of the CDR3: TGTGCCAGTCCCCCTGGGGGGAGCTCCTACGAGCAGTACTTC. The encoded protein is CASPPGGSSYEQYF.

V gene TRBV9 combines with J gene TRBJ2-7, with TRBD1 identical over 8 bases. Germline loops: CDR1 SGDLS, CDR2 YYNGEE. This CDR3 region has 16 residues. The V and J ends lost 0 bases and 0 bases, in that order; junction bases with no gene match: 5. The CDR3: CASSVVDRGSSYEQYV. The CDR3 region has the DNA TGTGCCAGCAGCGTAGTAGACAGGGGAAGCTCCTACGAGCAGTACGTC.

This clonotype was seen a few times. The chain joins TRBV6-5 to TRBJ2-1; 8 bases match TRBD2. The V gene end was trimmed by 7 bases and the J gene end by 2 bases; junction bases not matched to a gene: 4. CDR3 length: 14 residues. Germline V gives CDR1 MNHEY, CDR2 SVGAGI. CDR3 sequence (DNA): TGTGCCAGCAACTCGGGGGGGGCCTACAATGAGCAGTTCTTC. This gives the protein CASNSGGAYNEQFF.

This chain uses TRBV7-3 with TRBJ2-5; 12 bases map to TRBD2. Looked up from germline, CDR1 is SGHTA and CDR2 is FQGTGA. After removal of 4 bases from V and 5 bases from J, the junction contained 5 bases not matched to a gene. The length of the CDR3 is 15 residues. The CDR3 reads CASSSTGLAGETQYF. The CDR3 DNA reads as TGTGCCAGCAGCTCCACCGGACTAGCGGGGGAGACCCAGTACTTC.

The V call is TRBV5-6, the J call TRBJ2-1; 12 bases map to TRBD2. The CDR3 totals 14 residues. With 5 bases clipped from V and 10 bases from J, the junction kept 7 bases outside the gene matches. In germline, CDR1 is SGHDT, CDR2 YYEEEE. The CDR3 nucleotides read TGTGCCAGCAGGTCTAGCGGGGGGGCCTGGGAGCAGTTCTTC. Translation: CASRSSGGAWEQFF.

This clonotype has more than one count but fewer than ten. V is TRBV10-3 and J is TRBJ2-7; D unclear. Trimming removed 9 bases from V and 3 bases from J, with 15 bases in between. CDR3 size: 13 residues. From germline, CDR1 is ENHRY and CDR2 SYGVKD. The CDR3 DNA sequence: TGTGCCATATCTAATCTTCTTGGCTACGAGCAGTACGTC. It specifies CAISNLLGYEQYV.

This clonotype appeared a few times. The rearrangement joins TRBV7-6 to TRBJ2-1, with D possibly matching TRBD1 (6 bases). Germline-derived CDR1 and CDR2 are SGHVS and FNYEAQ. Deletions cut 5 bases from V and 6 bases from J, with 17 bases between. The CDR3 is made up of 15 amino acids. The CDR3 DNA is TGTGCCAGCAGCGAATACAAAGGGACACGCAATGAGCAGTTCTTC. It specifies CASSEYKGTRNEQFF.

The chain joins TRBV5-6 to TRBJ2-7; D perhaps matches TRBD2 (5 bases). The CDR3 runs to 13 residues. CDR1 and CDR2 (germline): SGHDT, YYEEEE. With 4 bases removed from V and 7 bases from J, the gap between germline ends came to 15 bases. The CDR3 here is CASSPDVSGEQYV. The CDR3, as DNA: TGTGCCAGCAGCCCGGACGTATCGGGGGAGCAGTACGTC.

The chain combines TRBV6-5 with TRBJ1-2, with 9 bases that match TRBD1. V gave up 6 bases and J gave up 7 bases; unmatched junction bases: 6. The germline V gene encodes CDR1 MNHEY and CDR2 SVGAGI. There are 13 residues in the CDR3. This CDR3 reads CASRLQGASGYTF. CDR3 bases: TGTGCCAGCAGGCTACAGGGGGCGAGTGGCTACACCTTC.

The rearrangement uses TRBV28 and TRBJ2-1, with D hard to call. Trimming cost V 3 bases and J 10 bases, with 10 bases left between them. CDR3 length: 12 amino acids. Germline V gene sequence: CDR1 MDHEN, CDR2 SYDVKM. The CDR3 region has the DNA TGTGCCAGCAGTTTGACCCCTGAGGAGCAGTTCTTC. Encoded protein: CASSLTPEEQFF.

This chain uses TRBV15 with TRBJ2-1; no clear D. CDR3 length equals 14 residues. Per the germline V gene, CDR1 is LNHNV and CDR2 is YYDKDF (reference sequence). The V end lost 0 bases, the J end lost 4 bases, and 7 bases lay between the germline ends. The CDR3 nucleotides read TGTGCCACCAGCAGAGATCCAGGTTACAATGAGCAGTTCTTC. Translation: CATSRDPGYNEQFF.

This chain connects TRBV6-2 or TRBV6-3 to TRBJ2-7; TRBD1 matches 7 bases. V dropped 7 bases and J dropped 2; count of bases not matched to a gene: 5. CDR1 is MNHEY, CDR2 SVGEGT, per germline. This CDR3 has 13 residues. The chain's CDR3 is CASNSDRTYEQYV. The CDR3, as DNA: TGTGCCAGCAATTCGGACAGGACCTACGAGCAGTACGTC.

This chain uses TRBV6-5 with TRBJ1-3; D is ambiguous. The V end was cut by 7 bases, the J end by 2 bases, with 9 bases between. Germline V gene lookup returns CDR1 MNHEY and CDR2 SVGAGI. The length of the CDR3 is 13 residues. The CDR3 DNA is TGTGCCAGCACTGAACTCCCTGGAAACACCATATATTTT. Amino acids: CASTELPGNTIYF.

This clonotype was picked up a small number of times. V and J are TRBV29-1 and TRBJ1-2, with 7 bases lining up with TRBD1. The CDR3 spans 13 residues. Germline lookup yields CDR1 SQVTM and CDR2 ANQGSEA. With 7 bases clipped from V and 8 bases from J, the junction kept 13 bases outside the gene matches. In nucleotides, the CDR3 is TGCAGCGGTACAGGGGTTGACGAGTACGGCTACACCTTC. Protein sequence: CSGTGVDEYGYTF.

This clonotype was detected a few times. This chain links TRBV12-3 or TRBV12-4 with TRBJ1-2; 7 nucleotides match TRBD1. V trimming: 4 bases; J trimming: 4 bases; junction bases outside the gene matches: 9. This CDR3 region has 15 residues. The CDR3 loop is CASSSRDSSIYGYTF. In DNA form, the CDR3 reads TGTGCCAGCAGTTCGAGGGACAGCTCCATCTATGGCTACACCTTC.

In this sample, this clonotype turned up a few times. This CDR3 reads CASSPRRAGDEKLFF. Here the CDR3 DNA reads TGTGCCAGCTCACCACGCCGGGCGGGGGATGAAAAACTGTTTTTT. The chain couples TRBV18 to TRBJ1-4; D is possibly TRBD1 (5 bases). Germline CDR1 is KGHSH and CDR2 is LQKENI. The V and J ends lost 1 base and 6 bases respectively, with 12 bases between them. The CDR3 is 15 residues long.